Detailed here is one TCR beta chain. The antigen remains unidentified. Using immunoSEQ multiplex PCR, the repertoire was profiled, and TCRdb retains in-frame clones only, with some absent. The sample holds approximately 93,000 clones; about three quarters are singletons and the top ten take about 9.4%. Time point indicated: cycle 4 day 1 (C4D1), after less than 7 weeks of nivolumab. All the patients suffered relapse after autologous stem cell transplantation, and brentuximab vedotin exposure differed. The data were taken from a study of PD-1 blockade in classical Hodgkin lymphoma. Study summary: Nivolumab was given intravenously to patients at 3 mg/kg every 2 weeks.

Study-level findings and limits: Newly diagnosed patients were said to have less baseline TCR diversity than healthy donors did. By cycle point C4D1, TCR diversity had risen significantly in CD4+ cells (but not CD8+ cells).

V was cut by 0 bases and J by 6 bases, with 6 bases left in between. Germline V lookup: CDR1 MNHEY, CDR2 SVGAGI. CDR3 length: 13 amino acids. The receptor was isolated from a human donor with classical Hodgkin lymphoma. The source was peripheral blood mononuclear cells (PBMCs), collected before the fourth cycle of nivolumab. The chain combines TRBV6-5 with TRBJ1-5; D ambiguous. The CDR3 protein is CASSYSVRQPQHF. For the CDR3, the DNA is TGTGCCAGCAGTTACTCGGTTCGTCAGCCCCAGCATTTT.